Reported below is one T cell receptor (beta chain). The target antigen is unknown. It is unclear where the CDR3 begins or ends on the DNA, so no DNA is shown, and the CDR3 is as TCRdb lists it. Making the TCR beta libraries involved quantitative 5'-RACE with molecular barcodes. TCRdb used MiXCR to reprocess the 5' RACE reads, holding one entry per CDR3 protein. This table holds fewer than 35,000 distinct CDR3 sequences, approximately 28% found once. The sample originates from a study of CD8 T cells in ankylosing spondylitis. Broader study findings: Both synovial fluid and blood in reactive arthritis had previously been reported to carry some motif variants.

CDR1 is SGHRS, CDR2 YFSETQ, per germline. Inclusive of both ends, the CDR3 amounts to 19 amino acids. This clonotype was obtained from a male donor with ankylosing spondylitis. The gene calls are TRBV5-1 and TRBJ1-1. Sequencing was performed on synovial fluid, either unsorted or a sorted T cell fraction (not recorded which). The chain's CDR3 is CASSFYICSAIDPFTEAFF.